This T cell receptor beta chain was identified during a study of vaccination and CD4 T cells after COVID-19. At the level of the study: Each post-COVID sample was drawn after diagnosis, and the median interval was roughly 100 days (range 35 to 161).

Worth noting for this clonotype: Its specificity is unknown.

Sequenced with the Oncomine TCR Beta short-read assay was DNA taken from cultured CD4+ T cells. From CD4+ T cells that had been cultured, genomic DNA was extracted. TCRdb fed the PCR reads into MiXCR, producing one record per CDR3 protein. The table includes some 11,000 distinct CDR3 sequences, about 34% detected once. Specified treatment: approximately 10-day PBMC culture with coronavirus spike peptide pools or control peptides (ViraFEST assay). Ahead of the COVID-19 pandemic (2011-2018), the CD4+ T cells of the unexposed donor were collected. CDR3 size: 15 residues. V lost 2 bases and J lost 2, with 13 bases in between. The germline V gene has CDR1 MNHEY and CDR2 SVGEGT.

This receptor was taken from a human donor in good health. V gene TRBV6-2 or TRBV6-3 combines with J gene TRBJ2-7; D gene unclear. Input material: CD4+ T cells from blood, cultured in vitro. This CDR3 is CASSYGLVGTYEQYF. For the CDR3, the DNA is TGTGCCAGCAGTTACGGTCTAGTGGGAACCTACGAGCAGTACTTC.